Each of the 30 T cell receptor beta chains below was sequenced from the same sample in a study of blood T cell repertoires in COVID-19 (TCRdb year 2020). Library method: the immunoSEQ multiplex PCR assay. TCRdb's version of the immuneACCESS table is confined to in-frame rearrangements and falls short of the full clone set. An unresolved V gene accounts for under half of the shortfall where checked; the remainder is of unknown origin. The sample table contains roughly 300,000 clones; only one count was recorded for around 92% of them. Roughly 1.9% of the sample rests with the top ten. The specimen sequenced was peripheral blood. The receptors shown here come from a woman in her twenties or thirties with COVID-19, enrolled during active disease.

The chain couples TRBV18 to TRBJ1-1; D is unresolved. Trimming cost V 6 bases and J 1 base, with 12 bases left between them. The CDR3 has 14 amino acids. Per the germline V gene, CDR1 is KGHSH and CDR2 is LQKENI. The CDR3 DNA reads as TGTGCCAGCTCCCGCGGGAAATCGAACACTGAAGCTTTCTTT. This codes for CASSRGKSNTEAFF.

The V call is TRBV5-4, the J call TRBJ1-6, with D unclear. The CDR3 length is 14 residues. V lost 3 bases and J lost 6, with 10 bases in between. Germline V gene sequence: CDR1 SGHNT, CDR2 YYREEE (reference sequence). CDR3 in DNA: TGTGCCAGCAGCTGGGCCAGAGCTAATTCACCCCTCCACTTT. It is translated as CASSWARANSPLHF.

This clone was seen a few times. The chain combines TRBV28 with TRBJ1-5, with a tentative D call TRBD1 (6 bases). Per the germline V gene, CDR1 is MDHEN and CDR2 is SYDVKM. With 6 bases removed from V and 2 bases from J, the gap between germline ends came to 14 bases. This CDR3 is 15 amino acids long. CDR3 coding DNA: TGTGCCAGCAGCCTTACAGGGTATGGCAATCAGCCCCAGCATTTT. Translating gives CASSLTGYGNQPQHF.

The CDR3 nucleotides read TGTGCCAGCAGCAACGACGAGGAAACACCGATGAGACTTAATGAAAAACTGTTTTTT. This translates into CASSNDEETPMRLNEKLFF. The gene calls are TRBV2 and TRBJ1-4; D is uncertain. Germline CDR1 reads SNHLY; CDR2 reads FYNNEI. Trimming removed 6 bases at V and 4 bases at J, with 27 bases between. The CDR3 is 19 amino acids.

The V and J genes are TRBV6-2 or TRBV6-3 and TRBJ1-5; possible D gene TRBD1, 6 bases. The CDR3 runs to 15 residues. The V end was cut by 0 bases, the J end by 6 bases, with 12 bases between. Germline-derived CDR1 and CDR2 are MNHEY and SVGEGT. CDR3 DNA sequence: TGTGCCAGCAGTTACTCGACGGGAGGGGGTCAGCCCCAGCATTTT. Protein product: CASSYSTGGGQPQHF.

This sequence joins TRBV19 and TRBJ1-6; D possibly corresponds to TRBD1 (6 bases). CDR3 length equals 16 residues. V lost 6 bases and J lost 0, with 12 bases in between. Germline CDR1 is LNHDA and CDR2 is SQIVND (reference sequence). The CDR3 region is CASSYDRSSYNSPLHF. CDR3 DNA sequence: TGTGCCAGTAGCTACGACAGGAGCTCCTATAATTCACCCCTCCACTTT. Using reference TRBV19 and TRBJ1-6 for the parts outside the CDR3, the full variable domain is DGGITQSPKYLFRKEGQNVTLSCEQNLNHDAMYWYRQDPGQGLRLIYYSQIVNDFQKGDIAEGYSVSREKKESFPLTVTSAQKNPTAFYLCASSYDRSSYNSPLHFGNGTRLTVT.

The chain carries TRBV27 and TRBJ2-1, with 11 bases fitting TRBD1. The V and J ends lost 6 bases and 5 bases, in that order; junction bases with no gene match: 6. Germline V lookup: CDR1 MNHEY, CDR2 SMNVEV (reference sequence). CDR3 size: 15 residues. The CDR3 is CASRTGQGADNEQFF. Written as DNA, the CDR3 is TGTGCCAGCAGGACCGGACAGGGGGCCGACAATGAGCAGTTCTTC.

V is TRBV7-9 and J is TRBJ1-2; tentative D call: TRBD1 (6 bases). The V end was cut by 7 bases, the J end by 4 bases, with 16 bases between. CDR1 is SEHNR and CDR2 is FQNEAQ in the germline V gene (reference sequence). The CDR3 consists of 14 residues. In DNA form, the CDR3 reads TGTGCCAGCATCAAGGGGGGTCCAACCTATGGCTACACCTTC. This codes for CASIKGGPTYGYTF. Supplemented by reference TRBV7-9 and TRBJ1-2, the full variable domain reads DTGVSQNPRHKITKRGQNVTFRCDPISEHNRLYWYRQTLGQGPEFLTYFQNEAQLEKSRLLSDRFSAERPKGSFSTLEIQRTEQGDSAMYLCASIKGGPTYGYTFGSGTRLTVV.

The chain carries TRBV2 and TRBJ1-2; 7 bases are shared with TRBD1. The V gene end was trimmed by 5 bases and the J gene end by 6 bases; junction bases not matched to a gene: 3. The germline CDR1 and CDR2 sequences are SNHLY and FYNNEI. The CDR3 covers 12 residues. For the CDR3, the DNA is TGTGCCAGCAGTCCTACAGGGGATGGCTACACCTTC. The encoded protein is CASSPTGDGYTF.

This chain links TRBV4-3 with TRBJ1-4; D not resolved. Gene TRBJ2-2 matches the end of the DNA better, so the J call may be wrong. Per germline, CDR1 LGHNA and CDR2 YSLEER. The CDR3 consists of 13 residues. CDR3 in DNA: TGCGCCAGCAGCCAAGGCGAAGTACGGGAGCTGTTTTTT. This codes for CASSQGEVRELFF.

The chain employs TRBV6-2 or TRBV6-3 and TRBJ1-5, with 9 bases identical to TRBD1. J was trimmed by 5 bases and V by 2 bases; bases with no gene match: 1. Germline V gene sequence: CDR1 MNHEY, CDR2 SVGEGT. The CDR3 is 14 residues long. The CDR3 DNA follows: TGTGCCAGCAGTTACGGGACAGGGTATCAGCCCCAGCATTTT. Amino acid sequence: CASSYGTGYQPQHF.

The chain couples TRBV5-6 to TRBJ1-1; 7 bases fit TRBD1. The trim removed 0 bases at V and 5 bases at J, leaving 7 bases unmatched. CDR1 is SGHDT and CDR2 is YYEEEE in the germline V gene. The CDR3 is 15 residues long. This CDR3 reads CASSLVPQGQTEAFF. CDR3 DNA: TGTGCCAGCAGCTTGGTCCCACAGGGGCAGACTGAAGCTTTCTTT.

This chain links TRBV2 with TRBJ2-7; TRBD1 might be the D (6 bases). Per the germline V gene, CDR1 is SNHLY and CDR2 is FYNNEI. This CDR3 has 16 amino acids. V was pared by 1 base and J by 0 bases, with 13 bases between. CDR3 amino acids: CASSEGAGTSSYEQYV. In nucleotides, the CDR3 is TGTGCCAGCAGTGAAGGGGCAGGGACAAGCTCCTACGAGCAGTACGTC.

The DNA of the CDR3 is TGTGCCAGCAGCTTAGGGACCCTGGGGCGGTACGAGCAGTACTTC. Translating it yields CASSLGTLGRYEQYF. The chain is built from TRBV11-2 and TRBJ2-7; maybe TRBD1 (5 bases). Trimming stripped 1 base from V and 4 bases from J, with 14 bases between. The CDR3 covers 15 residues. The germline V gene encodes CDR1 SGHAT and CDR2 FQNNGV.

This chain links TRBV5-5 with TRBJ1-6, with unresolved D. There are 17 residues in the CDR3. Looked up from germline, CDR1 is SGHKS and CDR2 is YYEKEE (reference sequence). Deletions cut 0 bases from V and 2 bases from J, with 12 bases between. The CDR3 DNA sequence: TGTGCCAGCAGCTTGGTCGGTACCCCTCCCTATAATTCACCCCTCCACTTT. Protein sequence: CASSLVGTPPYNSPLHF.

The rearrangement uses TRBV11-2 and TRBJ1-2, with D perhaps matching TRBD1 (6 bases). Trimming removed 1 base from V and 4 bases from J, with 13 bases in between. The V gene's germline CDR1 is SGHAT and CDR2 FQNNGV. There are 15 residues in the CDR3. DNA for the CDR3: TGTGCCAGCAGCTTAGCGGGAAGGGGGTTCTATGGCTACACCTTC. It codes for CASSLAGRGFYGYTF.

The rearrangement joins TRBV7-9 to TRBJ1-1, with 11 bases matching TRBD1. V lost 6 bases, J lost 7 bases, and 16 bases stayed unmatched. Looked up from germline, CDR1 is SEHNR and CDR2 is FQNEAQ (reference sequence). The CDR3 consists of 17 residues. CDR3 protein: CASSPTGQGARDLEAFF. CDR3 nucleotide sequence: TGTGCCAGCAGTCCAACCGGACAGGGGGCGAGGGATCTTGAAGCTTTCTTT.

This clone was counted a few times. The chain recombines TRBV7-9 with TRBJ1-1, with 9 bases fitting TRBD1. V lost 4 bases and J lost 11; bases outside the gene matches: 11. CDR1 is SEHNR and CDR2 is FQNEAQ in the germline V gene (reference sequence). The CDR3 runs to 14 residues. The CDR3 DNA reads TGTGCCAGCAGCTGGGGACAGGGAGACGAGAAGGCTTTCTTT. This codes for CASSWGQGDEKAFF.

J is TRBJ1-1 and V is TRBV5-1, with TRBD1 matching 7 bases. The CDR3 is made up of 15 amino acids. V dropped 4 bases and J dropped 3; count of bases not matched to a gene: 9. Germline V lookup: CDR1 SGHRS, CDR2 YFSETQ. The CDR3 here is CASSPGQALDTEAFF. The CDR3 DNA reads as TGCGCCAGCAGCCCTGGACAGGCTTTAGACACTGAAGCTTTCTTT.

Worth noting for this clone: The limits of the CDR3 on the DNA are not certain, so only TCRdb's listed CDR3 is given. The rearrangement links TRBV2 to TRBJ2-5; the table's D gene call, TRBD2, was not cross checked with the DNA. The V gene's germline CDR1 is SNHLY and CDR2 FYNNEI. The CDR3 has 15 residues if both end residues are counted. CDR3 sequence reads: CASSERGLSWETQYF.

J is TRBJ1-4 and V is TRBV5-1; 8 bases fit TRBD1. Trimming at V came to 4 bases and at J to 5 bases, leaving 10 bases not matched to a gene. The CDR3 spans 16 residues. Germline CDR1 SGHRS, CDR2 YFSETQ. DNA for the CDR3: TGCGCCAGCAGCCTCCGGGACAGGCTCGGGAATGAAAAACTGTTTTTT. Its translation: CASSLRDRLGNEKLFF. Full variable domain (remainder filled in from reference TRBV5-1 and TRBJ1-4): KAGVTQTPRYLIKTRGQQVTLSCSPISGHRSVSWYQQTPGQGLQFLFEYFSETQRNKGNFPGRFSGRQFSNSRSEMNVSTLELGDSALYLCASSLRDRLGNEKLFFGSGTQLSVL.

This chain connects TRBV11-1 to TRBJ2-7; TRBD2 might be the D (7 bases). The V and J ends lost 5 bases and 0 bases respectively, with 14 bases between them. The CDR3 runs 15 residues. Germline CDR1 SGHAT, CDR2 FQDESV (reference sequence). CDR3 sequence reads: CASSPGRGTSYEQYF. Here the CDR3 DNA reads TGTGCCAGCAGCCCGGGGAGGGGGACCTCCTACGAGCAGTACTTC.

Of note for this clone: Within the sample, other DNA sequences also encode this same CDR3. The chain joins TRBV6-5 to TRBJ1-3; unclear D gene. Deletions cut 3 bases from V and 0 bases from J, with 9 bases between. CDR1 and CDR2 (germline): MNHEY, SVGAGI. The CDR3 consists of 15 residues. CDR3 loop: CASSYDTSSGNTIYF. CDR3 sequence (DNA): TGTGCCAGCAGTTATGACACAAGCTCTGGAAACACCATATATTTT.

The rearrangement uses TRBV7-8 and TRBJ1-1; 10 bases map to TRBD1. The V and J ends lost 5 bases and 11 bases, in that order; junction bases with no gene match: 8. The CDR3 covers 13 residues. Germline CDR1 reads SGHVS; CDR2 reads FQNEAQ. CDR3 DNA: TGTGCCAGCAGCATCGACAGGGGGCGTACGGCTTTCTTT. It is translated as CASSIDRGRTAFF.

This rearrangement joins TRBV19 to TRBJ1-2; D perhaps matches TRBD1 (6 bases). The V end was cut by 8 bases, the J end by 3 bases, with 10 bases between. Germline V gives CDR1 LNHDA, CDR2 SQIVND (reference sequence). CDR3 length equals 12 residues. CDR3 bases: TGTGCCAGTCGTGGACAGTACTATGGCTACACCTTC. Its protein is CASRGQYYGYTF.

This chain links TRBV19 with TRBJ1-4, with 7 nucleotides matching TRBD1. The CDR3 spans 16 residues. The junction had 4 bases not matched to a gene; V was cut back by 3 bases and J by 0 bases. The germline CDR1 and CDR2 sequences are LNHDA and SQIVND (reference sequence). CDR3 residues: CASSIFGTATNEKLFF. CDR3 nucleotides: TGTGCCAGTAGTATTTTTGGGACAGCAACTAATGAAAAACTGTTTTTT.

Only a few counts were recorded for this clone. The chain joins TRBV6-5 to TRBJ1-2; no reliable D call. The CDR3 loop spans 15 amino acids. V lost 4 bases and J 6 bases, leaving 18 bases between the germline ends. Germline loops: CDR1 MNHEY, CDR2 SVGAGI. For the CDR3, the DNA is TGTGCCAGCAGTTCGACGGGATACCGACCCGATGGCTACACCTTC. Translated: CASSSTGYRPDGYTF.

The rearrangement joins TRBV7-9 to TRBJ1-5, with D possibly matching TRBD1 (6 bases). V lost 2 bases, J lost 6 bases, and 14 bases lay in between. Germline-derived CDR1 and CDR2 are SEHNR and FQNEAQ (reference sequence). The CDR3 totals 15 residues. The CDR3 sequence is CASSLIDGGPQPQHF. In DNA, the CDR3 is TGTGCCAGCAGCTTAATTGACGGGGGGCCTCAGCCCCAGCATTTT.

The V call is TRBV19, the J call TRBJ2-1; 7 bases line up with TRBD2. The V gene's germline CDR1 is LNHDA and CDR2 SQIVND (reference sequence). The CDR3 sequence is 15 residues long. V was clipped by 3 bases and J by 3 bases; unmatched bases: 5. CDR3 sequence: CASSIAERGYNEQFF. The CDR3 nucleotides read TGTGCCAGTAGTATCGCCGAGCGGGGCTACAATGAGCAGTTCTTC.

The chain is built from TRBV9 and TRBJ2-3; D is perhaps TRBD2 (5 bases). Germline-derived CDR1 and CDR2 are SGDLS and YYNGEE. V lost 6 bases to trimming and J lost 0 bases, with 11 bases between them. The CDR3 spans 14 residues. The DNA of the CDR3 is TGTGCCAGCAATAGAGCGGCTAGCACAGATACGCAGTATTTT. It is translated as CASNRAASTDTQYF.